The clone carrying this T cell receptor (beta chain) was counted only a few times. The sample is drawn from a study of regulatory T cells in long-lasting Graves disease. Germline V gene data show CDR1 as LGHDT and CDR2 as YNNKEL (reference sequence). Trimming stripped 0 bases from V and 0 bases from J, with 12 bases between. This CDR3 comprises 18 residues. The authors built TCR beta libraries using iRepertoire HTBI primers and Arm-PCR of CDR3 regions. MiXCR was run by TCRdb on the multiplex PCR reads, yielding one entry per CDR3 protein. Of roughly 530,000 distinct CDR3 sequences in the sample, about 16% were seen once. Time point specified: newly diagnosed GD, antithyroid drugs for less than 3 months. PBMC RNA was the source of the TCR library. This sample was shared with a second study, whose subject was T cells in Graves' hyperthyroidism and ophthalmopathy.

This sequence originates from a woman aged 35 to 59 with Graves disease. This specimen was peripheral blood mononuclear cells (PBMCs), taken at new diagnosis, from a patient treated with antithyroid drugs. This rearrangement joins TRBV3-1 to TRBJ2-6; D may be TRBD1 or TRBD2 (5 bases each). CDR3 bases: TGTGCCAGCAGCCAAGATCGGGGCCTCACCTCTGGGGCCAACGTCCTGACTTTC. Encoded protein: CASSQDRGLTSGANVLTF.